The 2 T cell receptor beta chains below were found in one sample sequenced in a study of graft-versus-host responses after intestinal transplantation. The assay was immunoSEQ multiplex PCR, and TCRdb's table has in-frame clones only and misses some. The table records around 13,000 clones, 80% to 90% of them present only once. The source was PBMCs, collected around 130 days after transplant. The receptors were gathered from a human patient who received an intestinal transplant, so some T cells may come from the graft donor.

The chain carries TRBV19 and TRBJ1-2, with D perhaps TRBD1 (5 bases). V shed 4 bases and J shed 4 bases, with 19 bases lying between them. Germline V CDR1 and CDR2: LNHDA, SQIVND (reference sequence). CDR3 length: 16 residues. CDR3 amino acids: CASSTGAEAGAYGYTF. In DNA form, the CDR3 reads TGTGCCAGTAGTACCGGGGCTGAGGCAGGAGCCTATGGCTACACCTTC.

The rearrangement links TRBV18 to TRBJ2-7, with D maybe TRBD1 (6 bases). The CDR3 spans 14 residues. Germline V gives CDR1 KGHSH, CDR2 LQKENI. The ends were cut back, 6 bases at V and 2 bases at J, with 14 bases in the middle. This chain's CDR3 is CASSVGAVTYEQYF. Written as DNA, the CDR3 is TGTGCCAGCTCTGTGGGGGCGGTAACCTACGAGCAGTACTTC.